The next 30 T cell receptor beta chains were all read from a single sample in a study of shared clonotypes between healthy human individuals. Sequenced by immunoSEQ multiplex PCR; TCRdb stores in-frame clones only, minus some. The sample carries about half a million clones, around 77% recorded once. Sequenced material: PBMCs. Every receptor here comes from a woman aged 40 to 50 in good health. Some clones in this sample may be carry-over from other donors' samples.

This chain uses TRBV16 with TRBJ1-1; the match to TRBD1 covers 11 bases. V shed 5 bases, J shed 1 base, and the junction held 6 bases outside the gene matches. The germline V gene encodes CDR1 KGHSY and CDR2 FQNENV. The CDR3 is 16 residues long. The CDR3 sequence: CASSAPGQGGNTEAFF. CDR3 coding DNA: TGTGCCAGCAGCGCACCGGGACAGGGGGGGAACACTGAAGCTTTCTTT.

The J gene is TRBJ2-7, the V gene TRBV7-2; D is ambiguous. V was clipped by 0 bases and J by 3 bases, with 6 bases between them. The CDR3 extends over 13 amino acids. Germline V gives CDR1 SGHTA, CDR2 FQGNSA. This chain's CDR3 is CASSLAPYYEQYF. The CDR3 bases are TGTGCCAGCAGCTTAGCCCCATACTACGAGCAGTACTTC. Full variable domain (outside the CDR3, taken from reference TRBV7-2 and TRBJ2-7): GAGVSQSPSNKVTEKGKDVELRCDPISGHTALYWYRQSLGQGLEFLIYFQGNSAPDKSGLPSDRFSAERTGGSVSTLTIQRTQQEDSAVYLCASSLAPYYEQYFGPGTRLTVT.

Comments on this clone: It is likely a read error: a sequence one base away is far more abundant. V gene TRBV7-9 combines with J gene TRBJ2-7; TRBD2 matches 7 bases. J gave up 4 bases and V 3 bases, and 9 bases lay outside the gene matches. This CDR3 region has 15 residues. CDR1 and CDR2 from the germline V gene are SEHNR and FQNEAQ (reference sequence). The CDR3 DNA reads TGTGCCAGCAGCTTGGTTGGCGGGAGTGGATACGAGCAGTACTTC. Its translation: CASSLVGGSGYEQYF.

This chain links TRBV15 with TRBJ1-4; D is undetermined. V was shortened by 0 bases and J by 6 bases, with 14 bases between the two germline ends. Germline V gene sequence: CDR1 LNHNV, CDR2 YYDKDF (reference sequence). There are 16 residues in the CDR3. The CDR3 protein is CATSRDKNSPDEKLFF. CDR3 coding DNA: TGTGCCACCAGCAGAGATAAGAATTCGCCGGATGAAAAACTGTTTTTT. The full variable domain, rest sourced from reference TRBV15 and TRBJ1-4, is DAMVIQNPRYQVTQFGKPVTLSCSQTLNHNVMYWYQQKSSQAPKLLFHYYDKDFNNEADTPDNFQSRRPNTSFCFLDIRSPGLGDTAMYLCATSRDKNSPDEKLFFGSGTQLSVL.

This clone is medium-sized (0.01 to 0.1%) within its sample. Other DNA variants within this sample encode the same CDR3. J is TRBJ2-2 and V is TRBV30; D is ambiguous. This CDR3 is built from 14 residues. Germline V gene lookup returns CDR1 GTSNPN and CDR2 SVGIG (reference sequence). Between the trimmed V and J ends, which lost 0 bases and 1 base, there was a span of 6 bases. CDR3 loop: CAWSVQQNTGELFF. CDR3 bases: TGTGCCTGGAGTGTACAACAGAACACCGGGGAGCTGTTTTTT.

The chain couples TRBV7-9 to TRBJ1-1; no clear D gene. Germline-derived CDR1 and CDR2 are SEHNR and FQNEAQ (reference sequence). The CDR3 consists of 14 residues. V lost 4 bases, J lost 2 bases, and 11 bases lay in between. This chain's CDR3 is CASSSWRENTEAFF. In nucleotides, the CDR3 is TGTGCCAGCAGCTCCTGGAGGGAAAACACTGAAGCTTTCTTT.

A note on this clone: This likely came from a read error, as a far larger clone is one base away. In nucleotides, the CDR3 is TGTGCCAGCAGCTTGGATGGGGGATCGATCAATCAGCCCCAGTATTTT. Translating gives CASSLDGGSINQPQYF. The V gene is TRBV5-6, the J gene TRBJ1-5; D may match TRBD1 or TRBD2 (5 bases each). The end of the DNA aligns better with TRBJ2-3, so the J call may be wrong. The CDR3 covers 16 residues. Germline V lookup: CDR1 SGHDT, CDR2 YYEEEE.

The J gene is TRBJ2-1, the V gene TRBV19; D is possibly TRBD1 or TRBD2 (7 bases each). The germline V gene has CDR1 LNHDA and CDR2 SQIVND (reference sequence). V lost 6 bases, J lost 5 bases, and 17 bases lay in between. This CDR3 is 15 amino acids long. The CDR3 DNA reads as TGTGCCAGTAGGGTGCAGGGGGGAGGGAACAATGAGCAGTTCTTC. It is translated as CASRVQGGGNNEQFF.

To note about this clone: This sequence is one base from a far larger clone and is likely a read error. The chain combines TRBV11-3 with TRBJ2-2; D may match TRBD1 or TRBD2 (5 bases each). The CDR3 contains 14 residues. Germline lookup yields CDR1 SGHNT and CDR2 YENEEA. V was shortened by 4 bases and J by 7 bases, with 13 bases between the two germline ends. As DNA, the CDR3 is TGTGCCAGCAGCTACGGGACGCCAGGCGGGGAGCTGTTTTTT. Residues: CASSYGTPGGELFF.

Turning to this clone: A read error likely explains this, since a far larger clone differs by one base. V gene TRBV28 combines with J gene TRBJ1-1; 10 positions agree with TRBD1. Unmatched junction bases numbered 6, after V lost 7 bases and J lost 4 bases. The CDR3 contains 14 residues. Germline CDR1 reads MDHEN; CDR2 reads SYDVKM. The CDR3 DNA reads TGTGCCAGCATCAGACAGGGGGCGGGCACTGAAGCTTTCTTT. This sequence encodes CASIRQGAGTEAFF.

This clone was counted at least ten times. Other DNA sequences of this sample code for an identical CDR3. The V and J genes are TRBV29-1 and TRBJ1-1; D unresolved. The CDR3 consists of 14 residues. CDR1 and CDR2 (germline): SQVTM, ANQGSEA. V was clipped by 0 bases and J by 1 base, with 9 bases between them. CDR3 amino acids: CSVEDRKGNTEAFF. CDR3 bases: TGCAGCGTTGAAGATAGAAAGGGGAACACTGAAGCTTTCTTT.

This clone was seen once. With a much larger clone just one base away, this may be a read error. Without the conserved terminal phenylalanine or tryptophan, this CDR3 likely stems from a read error. V gene TRBV7-2 combines with J gene TRBJ2-7; D is undetermined. Trimming removed 2 bases from V and 0 bases from J, with 11 bases in between. CDR3 size: 15 residues. Germline-derived CDR1 and CDR2 are SGHTA and FQGNSA. The CDR3 spells CASSLWALSSYEQYS. The CDR3 DNA reads TGTGCCAGCAGCTTATGGGCACTGAGCTCCTACGAGCAGTACTCC.

The CDR3 loop reads CASSIQGVAEAFF. In DNA, the CDR3 is TGTGCCAGTAGTATCCAAGGGGTGGCTGAAGCTTTCTTT. The genes are TRBV19 and TRBJ1-1, with D perhaps matching TRBD1 (5 bases). This CDR3 is built from 13 residues. Per the germline V gene, CDR1 is LNHDA and CDR2 is SQIVND (reference sequence). With 3 bases removed from V and 6 bases from J, the gap between germline ends came to 11 bases.

The chain is built from TRBV30 and TRBJ1-2; D possibly corresponds to TRBD1 (6 bases). Trimming removed 2 bases at V and 4 bases at J, with 11 bases between. CDR3 length: 13 amino acids. The germline gives CDR1 GTSNPN, CDR2 SVGIG (reference sequence). The CDR3 sequence: CAWSPHRAYGYTF. CDR3 sequence (DNA): TGTGCCTGGAGTCCGCACAGGGCCTATGGCTACACCTTC.

Only a few counts were recorded for this clone. The chain carries TRBV21-1 and TRBJ2-7; the table's D gene call, TRBD2, was not cross checked with the DNA. TRBV21-1 corresponds to a pseudogene. CDR3 length equals 13 residues. CDR3 sequence reads: CASQLAPGTKEYF. The CDR3 DNA reads as TGTGCCAGCCAATTAGCTCCCGGGACTAAGGAGTACTTC.

The chain links TRBV14 to TRBJ2-7; the D is unclear. The CDR3 sequence is 11 residues long. Looked up from germline, CDR1 is SGHDN and CDR2 is FVKESK. Trimming took off 0 bases at V and 4 bases at J, with 1 base between the two ends. CDR3 region: CASSQEYEQYF. Here the CDR3 DNA reads TGTGCCAGCAGCCAAGAGTACGAGCAGTACTTC.

This clone was counted between two and nine times. The rearrangement uses TRBV4-1 and TRBJ2-1; D is undetermined. V gave up 0 bases and J gave up 10 bases, with 10 bases separating them. The germline V gene encodes CDR1 MGHRA and CDR2 YSYEKL. This CDR3 region has 13 residues. Here the CDR3 reads CASSQDVGFEQFF. The DNA for the CDR3 is TGCGCCAGCAGCCAAGATGTAGGTTTCGAGCAGTTCTTC.

A word on this clone: A read error may account for a junction end that differs from germline. The chain links TRBV7-7 to TRBJ2-1, with TRBD2 identical over 10 bases. The length of the CDR3 is 15 residues. Germline CDR1 reads SSHAT; CDR2 reads FNYEAQ (reference sequence). The CDR3 sequence: CASSSGLAVYNEQFF. The CDR3 DNA follows: TGTGCTAGCAGCTCCGGACTAGCGGTCTACAATGAGCAGTTCTTC.

This sequence joins TRBV28 and TRBJ1-2; the D is unclear. Looked up from germline, CDR1 is MDHEN and CDR2 is SYDVKM. Trimming took 4 bases from V and 7 from J, leaving 16 bases between them. The CDR3 consists of 14 residues. The CDR3 reads CASSSPTDPPGYTF. The DNA of the CDR3 is TGTGCCAGCAGTTCTCCGACGGACCCCCCTGGCTACACCTTC.

As concerns this clone: This CDR3 is also generated by other DNA sequences in the sample. This chain uses TRBV11-2 with TRBJ2-7; D call uncertain. Germline V lookup: CDR1 SGHAT, CDR2 FQNNGV. Trimming pared 4 bases from V and 0 bases from J, leaving 4 bases between. CDR3 length: 12 residues. CDR3 sequence: CASSSPSYEQYF. Here the CDR3 DNA reads TGTGCCAGCAGCTCACCCTCCTACGAGCAGTACTTC.

Note on this clone: A far larger clone is one base from this, pointing to a likely read error. The V call is TRBV29-1, the J call TRBJ1-1; no clear D. Germline V gives CDR1 SQVTM, CDR2 ANQGSEA. There are 13 residues in the CDR3. The CDR3 region has the DNA TGCAGCGTGGACGGGCAATTGAACACTGAAGTTTTCTTT. This codes for CSVDGQLNTEVFF.

As regards this clone: A much larger clone sits a single nucleotide away, making a read error possible. Additional DNA sequences in this sample encode the identical CDR3. The chain combines TRBV7-2 with TRBJ2-6; possible D gene TRBD1, 5 bases. The CDR3 contains 16 residues. The V gene lost 5 bases and the J gene lost 1 base, with 12 bases spanning the gap. Per the germline V gene, CDR1 is SGHTA and CDR2 is FQGNSA. In DNA, the CDR3 is TGTGCCAGCAGCAAAAAAGGGGTTTCTGGGGCCAACGTCCTGACTTTC. The encoded protein is CASSKKGVSGANVLTF. The full variable domain, its missing parts supplied by reference TRBV7-2 and TRBJ2-6, is GAGVSQSPSNKVTEKGKDVELRCDPISGHTALYWYRQSLGQGLEFLIYFQGNSAPDKSGLPSDRFSAERTGGSVSTLTIQRTQQEDSAVYLCASSKKGVSGANVLTFGAGSRLTVL.

The genes are TRBV19 and TRBJ2-7; 7 bases fit TRBD1. J was trimmed by 0 bases and V by 0 bases; bases with no gene match: 5. This CDR3 is built from 16 residues. CDR1 LNHDA and CDR2 SQIVND come from the germline V gene (reference sequence). CDR3 coding DNA: TGTGCCAGTAGTATAGATCATACAGGGGCCTCCTACGAGCAGTACTTC. It codes for CASSIDHTGASYEQYF.

Remarks on this clone: The sample carries other DNA sequences with the same CDR3. This chain uses TRBV6-5 with TRBJ2-7; 7 nucleotides align to TRBD2. From germline, CDR1 is MNHEY and CDR2 SVGAGI. The CDR3 spans 13 residues. V lost 2 bases to trimming and J lost 2 bases; unmatched junction nucleotides: 0. The CDR3 spells CASSYAGAYEQYF. The CDR3, as DNA: TGTGCCAGCAGTTACGCGGGGGCCTACGAGCAGTACTTC.

As concerns this clone: An end of the junction differs from the germline gene, which may be a read error. The chain joins TRBV6-1 to TRBJ2-7; D might be TRBD1 (6 bases). CDR3 length: 14 residues. Germline V CDR1 and CDR2: MNHNS, SASEGT. The CDR3 region has the DNA TGTGCCAGCAGTGACAGGGGTAGGTATTACGGGCAGTACTTC. Protein product: CASSDRGRYYGQYF.

A note on this clone: A far larger clone is off by one base, so a read error is likely. This sample also contains other DNA sequences that code for the same CDR3. V is TRBV18 and J is TRBJ2-7; TRBD1 or TRBD2 may be the D gene (5 bases each). This CDR3 has 14 residues. Per germline, CDR1 KGHSH and CDR2 LQKENI. The CDR3 sequence: CASSPRGDSYEQYF. CDR3 bases: TGTGCCAGTTCACCACGAGGGGACTCCTACGAGCAGTACTTC.

The chain carries TRBV30 and TRBJ1-5; D gene unclear. The germline V gene has CDR1 GTSNPN and CDR2 SVGIG (reference sequence). With 4 bases removed from V and 9 bases from J, the gap between germline ends came to 13 bases. This CDR3 is built from 12 residues. The CDR3 nucleotides read TGTGCCTGGAATGGGCCCTTAGGGCCCCAGCATTTT. This encodes CAWNGPLGPQHF.

The J gene is TRBJ2-2, the V gene TRBV28; the D call may be TRBD1 or TRBD2 (5 bases each). The CDR3 loop spans 17 amino acids. The germline gives CDR1 MDHEN, CDR2 SYDVKM. Trimming stripped 5 bases from V and 3 bases from J, with 19 bases between. CDR3 amino acids: CASSRGVHRGDTGELFF. CDR3 DNA sequence: TGTGCCAGCAGTCGGGGTGTACATAGGGGCGACACCGGGGAGCTGTTTTTT.

V is TRBV7-8 and J is TRBJ2-5, with 9 bases matching TRBD1. The CDR3 is made up of 18 amino acids. V gave up 5 bases and J gave up 1 base; unmatched junction bases: 14. Germline CDR1 and CDR2: SGHVS and FQNEAQ. CDR3 nucleotide sequence: TGTGCCAGCAGCCAAGGGACCACAGGGGGCCTACTCCAAGAGACCCAGTACTTC. This translates into CASSQGTTGGLLQETQYF.

V gene TRBV11-3 combines with J gene TRBJ2-1, with 10 bases fitting TRBD2. Germline CDR1 reads SGHNT; CDR2 reads YENEEA. J gave up 8 bases and V 5 bases, and 6 bases lay outside the gene matches. The CDR3 extends over 14 amino acids. Here the CDR3 reads CASSPSGSDDEQFF. The CDR3 coding sequence is TGTGCCAGCAGCCCTAGCGGGAGCGATGATGAGCAGTTCTTC.